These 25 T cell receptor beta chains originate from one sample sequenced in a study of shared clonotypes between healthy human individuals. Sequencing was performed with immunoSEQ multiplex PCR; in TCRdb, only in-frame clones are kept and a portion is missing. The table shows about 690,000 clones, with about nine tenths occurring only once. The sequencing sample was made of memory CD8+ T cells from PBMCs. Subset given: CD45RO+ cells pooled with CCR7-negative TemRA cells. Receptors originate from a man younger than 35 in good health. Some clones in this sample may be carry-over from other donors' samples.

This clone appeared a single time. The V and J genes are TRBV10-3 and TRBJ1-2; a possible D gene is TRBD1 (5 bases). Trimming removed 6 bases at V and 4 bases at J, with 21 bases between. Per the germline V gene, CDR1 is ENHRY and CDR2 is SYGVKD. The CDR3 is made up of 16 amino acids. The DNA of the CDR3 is TGTGCCATCAGGGGTTTTCGGGACGAACGGGTCTATGGCTACACCTTC. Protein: CAIRGFRDERVYGYTF.

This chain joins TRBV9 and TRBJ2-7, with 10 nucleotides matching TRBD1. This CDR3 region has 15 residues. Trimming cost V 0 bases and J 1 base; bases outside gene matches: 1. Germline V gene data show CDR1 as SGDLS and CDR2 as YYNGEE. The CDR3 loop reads CASSVGQGASYEQYF. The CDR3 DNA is TGTGCCAGCAGCGTAGGACAGGGGGCTTCCTACGAGCAGTACTTC.

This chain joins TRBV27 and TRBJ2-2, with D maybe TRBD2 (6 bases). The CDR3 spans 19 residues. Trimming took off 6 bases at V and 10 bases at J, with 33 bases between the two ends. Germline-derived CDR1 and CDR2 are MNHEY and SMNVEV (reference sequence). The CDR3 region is CASRPVRGTVLFRELELFF. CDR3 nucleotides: TGTGCCAGCAGGCCGGTGAGAGGGACTGTACTTTTCCGGGAATTGGAGCTGTTTTTT.

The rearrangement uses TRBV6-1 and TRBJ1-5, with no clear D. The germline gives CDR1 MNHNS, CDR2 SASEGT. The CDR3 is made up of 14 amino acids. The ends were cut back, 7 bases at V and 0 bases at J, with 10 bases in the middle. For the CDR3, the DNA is TGTGCCAGCATGGCCCCCAGTAGCAATCAGCCCCAGCATTTT. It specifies CASMAPSSNQPQHF.

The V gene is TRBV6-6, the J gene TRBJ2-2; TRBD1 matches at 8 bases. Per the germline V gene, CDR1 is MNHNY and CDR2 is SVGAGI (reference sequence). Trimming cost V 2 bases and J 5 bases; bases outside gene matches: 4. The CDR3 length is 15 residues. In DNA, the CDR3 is TGTGCCAGCAGTTACGGCAGGGGGCTAACCGGGGAGCTGTTTTTT. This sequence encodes CASSYGRGLTGELFF.

The CDR3 protein is CASSKIGGRGPNEQFF. The CDR3 coding sequence is TGTGCCAGCAGCAAAATCGGAGGGAGGGGTCCCAATGAGCAGTTCTTC. The J gene is TRBJ2-1, the V gene TRBV21-1; TRBD2, as called in the table, went unchecked against the DNA. TRBV21-1 is a pseudogene locus. This CDR3 has 16 residues.

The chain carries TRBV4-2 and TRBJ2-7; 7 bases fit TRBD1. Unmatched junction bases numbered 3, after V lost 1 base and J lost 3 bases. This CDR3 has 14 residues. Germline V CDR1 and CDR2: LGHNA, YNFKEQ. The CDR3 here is CASSQVQGDYEQYF. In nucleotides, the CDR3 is TGTGCCAGCAGCCAAGTCCAGGGGGACTACGAGCAGTACTTC.

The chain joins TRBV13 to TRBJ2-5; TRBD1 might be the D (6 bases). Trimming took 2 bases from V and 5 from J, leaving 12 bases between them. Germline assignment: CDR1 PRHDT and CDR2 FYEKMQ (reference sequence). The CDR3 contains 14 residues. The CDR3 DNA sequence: TGTGCCAGCAGCTTATTTGGCAGGGGTGAGACCCAGTACTTC. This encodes CASSLFGRGETQYF.

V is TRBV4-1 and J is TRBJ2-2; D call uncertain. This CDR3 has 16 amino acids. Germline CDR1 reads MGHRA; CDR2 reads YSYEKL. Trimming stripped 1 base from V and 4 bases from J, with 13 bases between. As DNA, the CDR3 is TGCGCCAGCAGCCAAGGTTCGGGTTTGCTCACCGGGGAGCTGTTTTTT. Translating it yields CASSQGSGLLTGELFF.

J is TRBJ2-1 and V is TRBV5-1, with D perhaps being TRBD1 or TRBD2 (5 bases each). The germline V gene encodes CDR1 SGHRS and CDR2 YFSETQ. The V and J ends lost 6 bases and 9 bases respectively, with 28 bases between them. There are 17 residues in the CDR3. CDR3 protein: CASTRSRYGTGSGEQFF. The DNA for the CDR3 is TGCGCCAGCACCCGCTCCAGGTACGGGACCGGGTCCGGTGAGCAGTTCTTC. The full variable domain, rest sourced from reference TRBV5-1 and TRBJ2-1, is KAGVTQTPRYLIKTRGQQVTLSCSPISGHRSVSWYQQTPGQGLQFLFEYFSETQRNKGNFPGRFSGRQFSNSRSEMNVSTLELGDSALYLCASTRSRYGTGSGEQFFGPGTRLTVL.

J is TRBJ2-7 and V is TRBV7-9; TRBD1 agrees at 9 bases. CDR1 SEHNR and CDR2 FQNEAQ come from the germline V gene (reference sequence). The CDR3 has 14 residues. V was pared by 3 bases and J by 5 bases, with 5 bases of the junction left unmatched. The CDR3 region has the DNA TGTGCCAGCAGCTTTGGGACAGGGTTCGACGAGCAGTACTTC. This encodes CASSFGTGFDEQYF.

CDR3 residues: CASSVGSVGAGELFF. DNA of the CDR3: TGTGCCAGCAGCGTAGGATCGGTTGGAGCCGGGGAGCTGTTTTTT. V is TRBV9 and J is TRBJ2-2, with D hard to call. The germline V and J ends were trimmed by 0 bases and 6 bases, with 12 bases remaining between them. Per germline, CDR1 SGDLS and CDR2 YYNGEE. The CDR3 extends over 15 amino acids.

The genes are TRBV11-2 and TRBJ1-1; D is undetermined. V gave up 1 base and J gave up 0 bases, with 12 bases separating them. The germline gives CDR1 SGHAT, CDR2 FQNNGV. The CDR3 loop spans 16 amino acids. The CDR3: CASSLGGLGMNTEAFF. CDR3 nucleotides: TGTGCCAGCAGCTTAGGAGGATTGGGAATGAACACTGAAGCTTTCTTT.

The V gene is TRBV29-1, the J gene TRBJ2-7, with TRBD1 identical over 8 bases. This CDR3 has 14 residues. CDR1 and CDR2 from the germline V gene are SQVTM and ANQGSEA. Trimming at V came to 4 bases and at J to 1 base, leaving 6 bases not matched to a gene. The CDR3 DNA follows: TGCAGCGTTGTTGGGACAGGACGTTCCTACGAGCAGTACTTC. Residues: CSVVGTGRSYEQYF.

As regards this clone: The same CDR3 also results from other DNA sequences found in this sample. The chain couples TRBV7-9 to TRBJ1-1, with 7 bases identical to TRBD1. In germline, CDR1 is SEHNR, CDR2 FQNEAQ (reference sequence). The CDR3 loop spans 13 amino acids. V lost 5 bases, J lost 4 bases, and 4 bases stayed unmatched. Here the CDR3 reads CASSPGGGTEAFF. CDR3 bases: TGTGCCAGCAGCCCAGGGGGAGGCACTGAAGCTTTCTTT.

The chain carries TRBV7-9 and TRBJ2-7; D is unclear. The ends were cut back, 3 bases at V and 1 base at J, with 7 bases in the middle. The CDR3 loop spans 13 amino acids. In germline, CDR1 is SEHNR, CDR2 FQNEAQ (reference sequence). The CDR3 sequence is CASSFDTSYEQYF. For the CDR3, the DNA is TGTGCCAGCAGCTTCGACACGTCCTACGAGCAGTACTTC.

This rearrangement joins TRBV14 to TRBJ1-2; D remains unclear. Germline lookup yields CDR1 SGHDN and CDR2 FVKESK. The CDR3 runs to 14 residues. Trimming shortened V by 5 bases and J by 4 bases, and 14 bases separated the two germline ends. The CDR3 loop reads CASSSEGAAYGYTF. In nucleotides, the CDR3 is TGTGCCAGCAGCTCAGAGGGTGCCGCCTATGGCTACACCTTC.

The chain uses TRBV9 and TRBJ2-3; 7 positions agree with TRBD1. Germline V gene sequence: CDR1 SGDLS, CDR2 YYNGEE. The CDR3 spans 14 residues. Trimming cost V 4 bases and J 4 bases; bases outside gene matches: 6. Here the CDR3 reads CASSTGQTSDTQYF. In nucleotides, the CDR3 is TGTGCCAGCAGCACGGGACAGACGTCAGATACGCAGTATTTT.

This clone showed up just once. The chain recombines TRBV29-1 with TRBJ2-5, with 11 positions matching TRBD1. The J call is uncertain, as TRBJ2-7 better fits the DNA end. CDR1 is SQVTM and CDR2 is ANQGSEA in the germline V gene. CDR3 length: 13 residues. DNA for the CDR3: TGCAGCGTTCGGACAGGGGGCCTCTACGAGCAGTACTTC. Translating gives CSVRTGGLYEQYF.

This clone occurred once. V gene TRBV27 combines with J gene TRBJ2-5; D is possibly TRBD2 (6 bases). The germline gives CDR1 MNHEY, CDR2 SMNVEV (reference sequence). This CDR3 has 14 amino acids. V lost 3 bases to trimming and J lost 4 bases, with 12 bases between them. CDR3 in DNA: TGTGCCAGCAGTTTGGCGCCCGGGAGAGAGACCCAGTACTTC. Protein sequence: CASSLAPGRETQYF.

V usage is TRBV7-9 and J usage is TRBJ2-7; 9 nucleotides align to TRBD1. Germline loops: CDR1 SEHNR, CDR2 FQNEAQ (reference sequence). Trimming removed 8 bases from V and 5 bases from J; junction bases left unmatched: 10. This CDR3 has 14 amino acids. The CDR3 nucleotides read TGTGCCAGCCTCCCCGGGACAGGGCGCCACGAGCAGTACTTC. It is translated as CASLPGTGRHEQYF. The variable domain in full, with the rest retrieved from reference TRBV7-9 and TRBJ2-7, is DTGVSQNPRHKITKRGQNVTFRCDPISEHNRLYWYRQTLGQGPEFLTYFQNEAQLEKSRLLSDRFSAERPKGSFSTLEIQRTEQGDSAMYLCASLPGTGRHEQYFGPGTRLTVT.

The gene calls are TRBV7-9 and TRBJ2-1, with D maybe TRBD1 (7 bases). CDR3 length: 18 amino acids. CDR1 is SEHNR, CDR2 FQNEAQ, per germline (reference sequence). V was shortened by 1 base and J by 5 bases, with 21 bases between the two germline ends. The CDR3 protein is CASSLGPGDRERHNEQFF. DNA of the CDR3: TGTGCCAGCAGCTTAGGGCCGGGAGACAGGGAGAGACACAATGAGCAGTTCTTC.

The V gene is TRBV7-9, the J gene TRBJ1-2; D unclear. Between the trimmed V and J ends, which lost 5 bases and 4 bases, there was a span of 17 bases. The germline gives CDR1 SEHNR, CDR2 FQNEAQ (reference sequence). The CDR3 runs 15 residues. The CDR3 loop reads CASSPPLDTTYGYTF. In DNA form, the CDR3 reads TGTGCCAGCAGCCCGCCCCTTGACACAACCTATGGCTACACCTTC.

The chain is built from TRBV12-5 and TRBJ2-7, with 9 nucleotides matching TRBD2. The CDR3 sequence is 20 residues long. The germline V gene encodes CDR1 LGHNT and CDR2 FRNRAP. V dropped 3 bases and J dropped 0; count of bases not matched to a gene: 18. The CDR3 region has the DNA TGTGCTAGTGGTTTTAGCGCTGTAGGGCTAGCGGGACCCGACTCCTACGAGCAGTACTTC. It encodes CASGFSAVGLAGPDSYEQYF.

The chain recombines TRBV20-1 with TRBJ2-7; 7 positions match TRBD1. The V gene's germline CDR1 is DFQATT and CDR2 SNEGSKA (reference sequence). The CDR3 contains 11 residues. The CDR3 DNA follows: TGCAGGGTTACAGGGGATCGCGAGCAGTACTTC. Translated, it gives CRVTGDREQYF.